Listed here are 17 T cell receptor beta chains from one sample, sequenced in a study of shared clonotypes between healthy human individuals. Profiling relied on immunoSEQ multiplex PCR, and the TCRdb table lists in-frame clones only, not all of them. This table holds 550,000 to 750,000 clones, about 91% found once. In the naive CD8 group, cells lacked CD45RO and were positively selected for CCR7, so terminally differentiated effector memory CD45RA+ cells were left out. Sequenced sample: naive CD8+ T cells sorted from blood. The receptors were sampled from a man aged 30-40 years in good health.

The chain employs TRBV28 and TRBJ1-5; no reliable D call. The CDR3 spans 12 residues. Germline loops: CDR1 MDHEN, CDR2 SYDVKM. Trimming pared 3 bases from V and 3 bases from J, leaving 3 bases between. Written as DNA, the CDR3 is TGTGCCAGCAGTTTGTTCAATCAGCCCCAGCATTTT. Translating it yields CASSLFNQPQHF.

This chain uses TRBV5-1 with TRBJ2-1; 12 bases fit TRBD2. The CDR3 is 16 residues long. Trimming cost V 2 bases and J 9 bases; bases outside gene matches: 9. Looked up from germline, CDR1 is SGHRS and CDR2 is YFSETQ. The CDR3 region has the DNA TGCGCCAGCAGCTTTCGCCCTAGCGGGAGGGAAGGTGAGCAGTTCTTC. It is translated as CASSFRPSGREGEQFF.

V usage is TRBV7-8 and J usage is TRBJ2-1; D is unclear. The CDR3 is made up of 14 amino acids. With 4 bases removed from V and 2 bases from J, the gap between germline ends came to 9 bases. Germline assignment: CDR1 SGHVS and CDR2 FQNEAQ. The CDR3 nucleotides are TGTGCCAGCAGCTCTACAAATACCTACAATGAGCAGTTCTTC. It encodes CASSSTNTYNEQFF.

The chain joins TRBV7-9 to TRBJ2-7; D is unclear. Per germline, CDR1 SEHNR and CDR2 FQNEAQ (reference sequence). The V end lost 4 bases, the J end lost 2 bases, and 15 bases lay between the germline ends. The CDR3 consists of 15 residues. Here the CDR3 reads CASSSLDHVAYEQYF. CDR3 DNA: TGTGCCAGCAGCTCGCTAGATCACGTAGCCTACGAGCAGTACTTC.

The table lists this clone with a few counts. The genes are TRBV13 and TRBJ2-5; D is undetermined. The CDR3 extends over 14 amino acids. The V gene's germline CDR1 is PRHDT and CDR2 FYEKMQ (reference sequence). V lost 2 bases and J 5 bases, leaving 12 bases between the germline ends. CDR3 loop: CASSLRSGQETQYF. In nucleotides, the CDR3 is TGTGCCAGCAGCTTAAGGTCCGGGCAGGAGACCCAGTACTTC.

J is TRBJ2-7 and V is TRBV18; the match to TRBD1 covers 7 bases. Germline V gene lookup returns CDR1 KGHSH and CDR2 LQKENI. With 3 bases clipped from V and 2 bases from J, the junction kept 7 bases outside the gene matches. This CDR3 is built from 15 residues. In nucleotides, the CDR3 is TGTGCCAGCTCACCGGCACAGGGGAGCCCCTACGAGCAGTACTTC. Encoded protein: CASSPAQGSPYEQYF.

V gene TRBV7-9 combines with J gene TRBJ2-7; tentatively, D is TRBD2 (5 bases). The CDR3 is 12 amino acids. V lost 5 bases and J 6 bases, leaving 11 bases between the germline ends. Germline assignment: CDR1 SEHNR and CDR2 FQNEAQ (reference sequence). The CDR3 reads CASSPDLAEQYF. In DNA, the CDR3 is TGTGCCAGCAGCCCGGACTTGGCCGAGCAGTACTTC. The full variable domain, its missing parts supplied by reference TRBV7-9 and TRBJ2-7, is DTGVSQNPRHKITKRGQNVTFRCDPISEHNRLYWYRQTLGQGPEFLTYFQNEAQLEKSRLLSDRFSAERPKGSFSTLEIQRTEQGDSAMYLCASSPDLAEQYFGPGTRLTVT.

The chain links TRBV2 to TRBJ2-4; TRBD1 matches 7 bases. Germline CDR1 is SNHLY and CDR2 is FYNNEI. This CDR3 is built from 17 residues. V shed 3 bases, J shed 6 bases, and the junction held 14 bases outside the gene matches. The CDR3 is CASSEGFNQGVSNIQYF. The CDR3, as DNA: TGTGCCAGCAGTGAGGGTTTTAACCAGGGGGTTTCAAACATTCAGTACTTC.

CDR3: CASSLRDRFSTDTQYF. The CDR3 coding sequence is TGCGCCAGCAGCCTAAGGGACAGGTTCAGCACAGATACGCAGTATTTT. The chain couples TRBV4-1 to TRBJ2-3; 8 positions agree with TRBD1. The CDR3 length is 16 residues. In germline, CDR1 is MGHRA, CDR2 YSYEKL. V shed 4 bases and J 0 bases; nucleotides not matched to a gene: 6.

The chain links TRBV6-1 to TRBJ1-5; perhaps TRBD1 as D (6 bases). Germline values: CDR1 MNHNS, CDR2 SASEGT. V was pared by 0 bases and J by 2 bases, with 11 bases between. This CDR3 has 16 residues. CDR3 DNA: TGTGCCAGCAGTGAAGCGCGGGGGGCAGGCAATCAGCCCCAGCATTTT. Translated, it gives CASSEARGAGNQPQHF.

The rearrangement uses TRBV7-9 and TRBJ2-1; D possibly corresponds to TRBD2 (6 bases). The V end was cut by 7 bases, the J end by 10 bases, with 14 bases between. Germline V gene sequence: CDR1 SEHNR, CDR2 FQNEAQ (reference sequence). The CDR3 runs 12 residues. DNA for the CDR3: TGTGCCAGCAACTATGGGGGGTACGAGCAGTTCTTC. Amino acid sequence: CASNYGGYEQFF. Together with reference TRBV7-9 and TRBJ2-1, the CDR3 gives the full variable domain: DTGVSQNPRHKITKRGQNVTFRCDPISEHNRLYWYRQTLGQGPEFLTYFQNEAQLEKSRLLSDRFSAERPKGSFSTLEIQRTEQGDSAMYLCASNYGGYEQFFGPGTRLTVL.

This sequence joins TRBV6-5 and TRBJ2-7; D possibly corresponds to TRBD2 (5 bases). CDR1 and CDR2 (germline): MNHEY, SVGAGI. The CDR3 covers 14 residues. V shed 6 bases and J shed 3 bases, with 15 bases lying between them. CDR3 sequence (DNA): TGTGCCAGCAGGGGCCCTAGCCATCTCTACGAGCAGTACTTC. Translated, it gives CASRGPSHLYEQYF.

CDR3 sequence reads: CASSEALRTGTERRTYEQYF. The DNA for the CDR3 is TGTGCCAGCAGTGAAGCGCTTCGGACAGGGACCGAACGGAGAACCTACGAGCAGTACTTC. The chain has TRBV2 and TRBJ2-7, with TRBD1 matching over 8 bases. Germline CDR1 is SNHLY and CDR2 is FYNNEI. The CDR3 contains 20 residues. V was pared by 0 bases and J by 2 bases, with 18 bases of the junction left unmatched.

The V and J genes are TRBV7-3 and TRBJ2-1; 9 bases line up with TRBD2. CDR1 is SGHTA and CDR2 is FQGTGA in the germline V gene. Trimming took 5 bases from V and 7 from J; bases not matched to a gene: 6. CDR3 size: 14 residues. The CDR3 sequence is CASSPLAGQNEQFF. The CDR3 coding sequence is TGTGCCAGCAGCCCCCTAGCGGGACAGAATGAGCAGTTCTTC. The full variable domain, in which reference TRBV7-3 and TRBJ2-1 provide the parts outside the CDR3, is GAGVSQTPSNKVTEKGKYVELRCDPISGHTALYWYRQSLGQGPEFLIYFQGTGAADDSGLPNDRFFAVRPEGSVSTLKIQRTERGDSAVYLCASSPLAGQNEQFFGPGTRLTVL.

The V call is TRBV5-1, the J call TRBJ2-7, with TRBD1 matching over 9 bases. Germline V gives CDR1 SGHRS, CDR2 YFSETQ. Unmatched junction bases numbered 6, after V lost 5 bases and J lost 3 bases. This CDR3 region has 14 residues. For the CDR3, the DNA is TGCGCCAGCAGAGGGGGACAGGGTTACTACGAGCAGTACTTC. Translating it yields CASRGGQGYYEQYF. Variable domain in full (rest from reference TRBV5-1 and TRBJ2-7): KAGVTQTPRYLIKTRGQQVTLSCSPISGHRSVSWYQQTPGQGLQFLFEYFSETQRNKGNFPGRFSGRQFSNSRSEMNVSTLELGDSALYLCASRGGQGYYEQYFGPGTRLTVT.

This clone was picked up one time. J is TRBJ2-7 and V is TRBV19, with D possibly TRBD1 on 6 matching bases. CDR3 size: 14 residues. Germline-derived CDR1 and CDR2 are LNHDA and SQIVND (reference sequence). V lost 5 bases and J lost 3, with 14 bases in between. CDR3 in amino acids: CASSEQGSHYEQYF. CDR3 bases: TGTGCCAGTAGTGAACAGGGCTCCCACTACGAGCAGTACTTC.

The chain links TRBV7-3 to TRBJ2-2; possibly TRBD2 for D (6 bases). Trimming shortened V by 2 bases and J by 0 bases, and 10 bases separated the two germline ends. From germline, CDR1 is SGHTA and CDR2 FQGTGA. There are 16 residues in the CDR3. CDR3 protein: CASSLFGGTNTGELFF. The CDR3 DNA sequence: TGTGCCAGCAGCTTATTTGGGGGGACGAACACCGGGGAGCTGTTTTTT. The entire variable domain, with the rest obtained from reference TRBV7-3 and TRBJ2-2, is as follows: GAGVSQTPSNKVTEKGKYVELRCDPISGHTALYWYRQSLGQGPEFLIYFQGTGAADDSGLPNDRFFAVRPEGSVSTLKIQRTERGDSAVYLCASSLFGGTNTGELFFGEGSRLTVL.